This entry concerns a single T cell receptor (beta chain). Its specificity is unknown. This CDR3 spans 15 amino acids. V was shortened by 5 bases and J by 0 bases, with 14 bases between the two germline ends. CDR1 is SEHNR and CDR2 is FQNEAQ in the germline V gene (reference sequence). The data stem from a study of T cell responses to AZD1222 COVID-19 vaccine. Study at large: Second-dose schedules of about 4 or about 12 weeks were combined.

Study-level points and caveats: Donors were chiefly white British, with a greater number of females, and clonal diversity was perhaps underestimated. A rise in Spike-specific TCR breadth and depth followed two AZD1222 doses.

Here immunoSEQ multiplex PCR was the method, and the copy in TCRdb shows in-frame clones only, minus some. This table holds 100,000 to 150,000 clones, roughly 90% found once. This sequence joins TRBV7-9 and TRBJ2-7, with D possibly TRBD2 on 5 matching bases. This sample comprised peripheral blood, obtained on day 0 of AZD1222 vaccination. This TCR came from an adult in good health. The CDR3 nucleotides are TGTGCCAGCAGCCCCAGATTAGCGAACTCCTACGAGCAGTACTTC. Amino acid sequence: CASSPRLANSYEQYF.